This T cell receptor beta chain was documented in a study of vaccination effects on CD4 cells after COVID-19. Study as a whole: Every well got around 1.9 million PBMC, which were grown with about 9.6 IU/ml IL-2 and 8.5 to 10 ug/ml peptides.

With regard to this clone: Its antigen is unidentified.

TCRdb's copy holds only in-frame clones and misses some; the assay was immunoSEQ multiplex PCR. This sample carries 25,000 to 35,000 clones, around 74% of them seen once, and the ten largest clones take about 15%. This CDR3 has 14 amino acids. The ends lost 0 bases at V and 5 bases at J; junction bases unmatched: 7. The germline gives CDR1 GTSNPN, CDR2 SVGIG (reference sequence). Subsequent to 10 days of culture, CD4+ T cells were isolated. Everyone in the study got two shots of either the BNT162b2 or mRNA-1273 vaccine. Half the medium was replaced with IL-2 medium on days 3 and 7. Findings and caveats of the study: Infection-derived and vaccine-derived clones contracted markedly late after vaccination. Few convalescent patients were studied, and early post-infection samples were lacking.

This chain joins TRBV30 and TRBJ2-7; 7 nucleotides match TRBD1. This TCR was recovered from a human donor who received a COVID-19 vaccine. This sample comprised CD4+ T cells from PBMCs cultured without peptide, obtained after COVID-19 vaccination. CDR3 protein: CAWSVPLRGNEQYF. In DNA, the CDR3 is TGTGCCTGGAGTGTACCTCTCAGGGGGAACGAGCAGTACTTC. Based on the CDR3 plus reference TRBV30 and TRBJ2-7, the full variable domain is SQTIHQWPATLVQPVGSPLSLECTVEGTSNPNLYWYRQAAGRGLQLLFYSVGIGQISSEVPQNLSASRPQDRQFILSSKKLLLSDSGFYLCAWSVPLRGNEQYFGPGTRLTVT.